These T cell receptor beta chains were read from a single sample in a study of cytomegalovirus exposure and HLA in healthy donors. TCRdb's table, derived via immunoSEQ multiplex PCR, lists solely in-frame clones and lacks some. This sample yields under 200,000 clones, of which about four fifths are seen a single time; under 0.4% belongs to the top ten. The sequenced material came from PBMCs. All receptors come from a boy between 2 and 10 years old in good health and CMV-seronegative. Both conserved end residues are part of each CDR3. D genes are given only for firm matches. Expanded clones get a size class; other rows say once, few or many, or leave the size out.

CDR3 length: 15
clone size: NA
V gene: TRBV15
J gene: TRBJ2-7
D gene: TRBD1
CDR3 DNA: TGTGCCACCAGCAGTGACAGGGGTCCCTCCTACGAGCAGTACTTC
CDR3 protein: CATSSDRGPSYEQYF

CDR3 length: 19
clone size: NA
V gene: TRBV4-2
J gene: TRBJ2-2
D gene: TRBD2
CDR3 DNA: TGTGCCAGCAGCCAACCACCCGGGACTAGCGGGAGGTCCACCGGGGAGCTGTTTTTT
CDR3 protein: CASSQPPGTSGRSTGELFF

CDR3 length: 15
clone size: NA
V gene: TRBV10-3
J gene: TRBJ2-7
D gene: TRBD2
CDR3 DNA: TGTGCCATCAGTTTTAGCGGGAAAAGCTCCTACGAGCAGTACTTC
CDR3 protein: CAISFSGKSSYEQYF

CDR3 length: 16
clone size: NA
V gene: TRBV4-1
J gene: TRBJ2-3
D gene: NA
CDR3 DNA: TGCGCCAGCAGCCAAGATTTGAGCTACCCCAGGGATACGCAGTATTTT
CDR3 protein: CASSQDLSYPRDTQYF

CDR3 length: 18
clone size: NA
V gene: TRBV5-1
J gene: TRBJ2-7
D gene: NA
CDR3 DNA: TGCGCCAGCAGCCCCAGGTCTCTCAGGGTAAGTTCGGCCTACGAGCAGTACTTC
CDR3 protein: CASSPRSLRVSSAYEQYF

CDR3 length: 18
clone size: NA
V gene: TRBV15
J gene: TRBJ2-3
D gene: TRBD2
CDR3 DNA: TGTGCCACCAGCGGCCGACTAGCGGGATTAACTAGCACAGATACGCAGTATTTT
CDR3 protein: CATSGRLAGLTSTDTQYF

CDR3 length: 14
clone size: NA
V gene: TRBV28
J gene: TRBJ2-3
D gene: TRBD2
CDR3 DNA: TGTGCCAGCAGTTTGCGGGAGCATCCAGATACGCAGTATTTT
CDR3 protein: CASSLREHPDTQYF

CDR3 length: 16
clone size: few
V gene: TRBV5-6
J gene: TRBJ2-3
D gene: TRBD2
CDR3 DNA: TGTGCCAGCAGCTATCAGCGGGAGCTGAGCACAGATACGCAGTATTTT
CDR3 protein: CASSYQRELSTDTQYF

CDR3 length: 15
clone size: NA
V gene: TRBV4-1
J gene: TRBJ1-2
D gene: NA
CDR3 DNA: TGCGCCAGCAGCCCATCCATTCCAGGGAACTATGGCTACACCTTC
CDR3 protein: CASSPSIPGNYGYTF

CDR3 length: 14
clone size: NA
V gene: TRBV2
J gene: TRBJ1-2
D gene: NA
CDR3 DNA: TGTGCCAGCAGTCAAGGAGGCCGGAGCTATGGCTACACCTTC
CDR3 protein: CASSQGGRSYGYTF

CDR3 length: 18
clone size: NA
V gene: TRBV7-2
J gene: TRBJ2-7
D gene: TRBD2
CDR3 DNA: TGTGCCAGCAGCTTAGTGGCTAGCGGGAGTTTGGTGGCCTACGAGCAGTACTTC
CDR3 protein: CASSLVASGSLVAYEQYF

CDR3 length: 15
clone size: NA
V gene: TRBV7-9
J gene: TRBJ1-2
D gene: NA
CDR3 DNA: TGTGCCAGCAGCCCACTTGAGGGCCTTGGCTATGGCTACACCTTC
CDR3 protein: CASSPLEGLGYGYTF

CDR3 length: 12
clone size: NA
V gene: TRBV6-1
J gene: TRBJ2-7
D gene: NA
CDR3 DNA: TGTGCCAGCAGCCCGGAGAGGAAGGAGCAGTACTTC
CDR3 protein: CASSPERKEQYF

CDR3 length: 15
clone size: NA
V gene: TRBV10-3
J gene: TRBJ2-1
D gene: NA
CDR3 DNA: TGTGCCATCAGTGGAGGACAGCCCTCCTACAATGAGCAGTTCTTC
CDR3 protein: CAISGGQPSYNEQFF

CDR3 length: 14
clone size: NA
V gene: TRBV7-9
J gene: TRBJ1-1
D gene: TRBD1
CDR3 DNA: TGTGCCAGCGACCTACAGGGGCTGAACACTGAAGCTTTCTTT
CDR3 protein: CASDLQGLNTEAFF

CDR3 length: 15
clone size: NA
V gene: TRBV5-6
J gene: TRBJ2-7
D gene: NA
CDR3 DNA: TGTGCCAGCAGCTTGCTCAGGGGTAGCCCCTACGAGCAGTACTTC
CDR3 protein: CASSLLRGSPYEQYF

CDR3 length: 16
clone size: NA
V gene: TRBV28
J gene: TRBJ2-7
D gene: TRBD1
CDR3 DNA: TGTGCCAGCAGTCCCTCCGGGACAGCGGATTCTTACGAGCAGTACTTC
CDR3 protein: CASSPSGTADSYEQYF

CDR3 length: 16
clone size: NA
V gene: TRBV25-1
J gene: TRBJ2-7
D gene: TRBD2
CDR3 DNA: TGTGCCAGCAGTGACCCTCGGGAGGGCCTCTCCTACGAGCAGTACTTC
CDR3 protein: CASSDPREGLSYEQYF

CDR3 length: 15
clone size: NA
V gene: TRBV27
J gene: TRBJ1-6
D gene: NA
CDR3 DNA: TGTGCCAGCACCCGGGGACAAGTAAATAATTCACCCCTCCACTTT
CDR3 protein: CASTRGQVNNSPLHF

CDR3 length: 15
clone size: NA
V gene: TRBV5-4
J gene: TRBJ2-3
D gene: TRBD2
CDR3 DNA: TGTGCCAGCAGCTTGCGGCGGGAGAATACAGATACGCAGTATTTT
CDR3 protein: CASSLRRENTDTQYF

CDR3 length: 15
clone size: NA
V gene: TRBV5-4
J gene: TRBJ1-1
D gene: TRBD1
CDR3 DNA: TGTGCCAGCAGCCCGGGACAGGGGAGAGTGGCTGAAGCTTTCTTT
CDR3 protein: CASSPGQGRVAEAFF

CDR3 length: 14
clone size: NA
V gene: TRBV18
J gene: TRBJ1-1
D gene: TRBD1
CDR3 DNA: TGTGCCAGCTCATCCCGGACAGGCTGGACTGAAGCTTTCTTT
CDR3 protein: CASSSRTGWTEAFF

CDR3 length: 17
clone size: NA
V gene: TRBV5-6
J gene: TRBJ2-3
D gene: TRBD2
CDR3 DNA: TGTGCCAGCAGCTGGCCGGGACTAGCGGATTTCACAGATACGCAGTATTTT
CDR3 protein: CASSWPGLADFTDTQYF

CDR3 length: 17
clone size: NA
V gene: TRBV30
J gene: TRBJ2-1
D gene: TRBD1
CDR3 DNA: TGTGCCTGGAGTGTAGGGCAGGGGGCGGGTTCGGACAATGAGCAGTTCTTC
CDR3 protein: CAWSVGQGAGSDNEQFF

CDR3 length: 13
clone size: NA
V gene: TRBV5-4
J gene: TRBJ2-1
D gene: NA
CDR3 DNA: TGTGCCAGCAGCGTCTCTGCGTCCAATGAGCAGTTCTTC
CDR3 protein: CASSVSASNEQFF

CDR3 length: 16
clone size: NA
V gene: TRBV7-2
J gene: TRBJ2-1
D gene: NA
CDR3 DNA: TGTGCCAGCAGCTCTTCCGTAGCGGCTCCATACAATGAGCAGTTCTTC
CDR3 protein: CASSSSVAAPYNEQFF

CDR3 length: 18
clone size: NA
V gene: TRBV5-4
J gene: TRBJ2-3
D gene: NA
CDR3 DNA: TGTGCCAGCAGCTTGGCTGTCCAGCGGAGCACTAGCACAGATACGCAGTATTTT
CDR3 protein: CASSLAVQRSTSTDTQYF

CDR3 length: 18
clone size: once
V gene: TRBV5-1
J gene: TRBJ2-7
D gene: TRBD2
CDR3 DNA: TGCGCCAGCAGCCCCGGACTAGCGGGAGGACTATTCTCCTACGAGCAGTACTTC
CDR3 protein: CASSPGLAGGLFSYEQYF

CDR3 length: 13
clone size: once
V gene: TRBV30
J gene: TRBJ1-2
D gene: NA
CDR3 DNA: TGTGCCTGGAGCCTAAATACGGAGTATGGCTACACCTTC
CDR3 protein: CAWSLNTEYGYTF

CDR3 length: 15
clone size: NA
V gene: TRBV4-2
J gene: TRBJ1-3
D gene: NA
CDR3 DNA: TGTGCCAGCAGCCAAGCGGCAGGAGGGGTAAACACCATATATTTT
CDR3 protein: CASSQAAGGVNTIYF

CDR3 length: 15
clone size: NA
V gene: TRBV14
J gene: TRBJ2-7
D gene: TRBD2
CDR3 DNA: TGTGCCAGCAGCCAAGCCCTCACTAGCGGCGGCGAGCAGTACTTC
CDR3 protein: CASSQALTSGGEQYF

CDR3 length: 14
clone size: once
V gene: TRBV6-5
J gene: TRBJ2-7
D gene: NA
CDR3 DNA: TGTGCCAGCAGCCGCGGGACAGTTGACTACGAGCAGTACTTC
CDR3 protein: CASSRGTVDYEQYF

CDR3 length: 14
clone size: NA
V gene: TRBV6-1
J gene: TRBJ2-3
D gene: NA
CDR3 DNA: TGTGCCAGCAGTTATGGGGCTGGCATAGATACGCAGTATTTT
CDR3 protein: CASSYGAGIDTQYF

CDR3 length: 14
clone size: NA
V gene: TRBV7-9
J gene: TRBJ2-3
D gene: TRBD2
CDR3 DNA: TGTGCCAGCAGCCCTAGCGGTAGCACAGATACGCAGTATTTT
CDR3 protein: CASSPSGSTDTQYF

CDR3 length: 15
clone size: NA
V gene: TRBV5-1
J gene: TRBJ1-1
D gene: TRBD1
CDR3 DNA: TGCGCCAGCAGCGGGACAGGAAGGGGAGACACTGAAGCTTTCTTT
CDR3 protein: CASSGTGRGDTEAFF

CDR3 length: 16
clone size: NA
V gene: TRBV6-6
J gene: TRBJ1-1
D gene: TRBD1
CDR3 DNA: TGTGCCAGCAGTTACTCGACAGGGAAGGCGAACACTGAAGCTTTCTTT
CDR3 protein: CASSYSTGKANTEAFF

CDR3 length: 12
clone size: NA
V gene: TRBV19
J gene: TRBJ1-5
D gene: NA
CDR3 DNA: TGTGCCAGTAGTATAGTCGATCAGCCCCAGCATTTT
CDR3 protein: CASSIVDQPQHF